The 18 T cell receptor beta chains given below trace back to one sample, sequenced in a study of preoperative IRX-2 immunotherapy in early breast cancer. The table came from immunoSEQ multiplex PCR; TCRdb's copy has only in-frame clones and leaves some out. The data hold some 19,000 clones, with 85% observed a single time. Stated treatment: preoperative locoregional IRX-2 cytokine immunotherapy. The sequenced sample was lymph node tissue, obtained after IRX-2 immunotherapy. Receptors were obtained from a human donor with breast cancer.

The rearrangement joins TRBV28 to TRBJ2-7; the D call may be TRBD1 or TRBD2 (5 bases each). The CDR3 loop spans 14 amino acids. CDR1 is MDHEN, CDR2 SYDVKM, per germline. V lost 6 bases, J lost 7 bases, and 19 bases lay in between. This CDR3 is CASRPVLGTREQYF. The CDR3 nucleotides are TGTGCCAGCAGGCCCGTCTTGGGGACCCGAGAGCAGTACTTC.

Worth noting for this clone: Sequence at one end of the junction differs from germline and may be a read error. At least one nucleotide is ambiguous or was not read, and the resulting amino acid is denoted X. CDR3 DNA sequence: TGTGCYTGGAGTGTACGTGGGCGTCGGACTGAAGCTTTCTTT. It yields the protein CXWSVRGRRTEAFF. The entire CDR3 protein is CAWSVRGRRTEAFF. V and J are TRBV30 and TRBJ1-1; D is ambiguous. The germline gives CDR1 GTSNPN, CDR2 SVGIG (reference sequence). The CDR3 extends over 14 amino acids.

The V gene is TRBV10-2, the J gene TRBJ1-1; D may be TRBD1 (5 bases). The CDR3 loop spans 14 amino acids. Trimming shortened V by 6 bases and J by 4 bases, and 15 bases separated the two germline ends. The V gene's germline CDR1 is WSHSY and CDR2 SAAADI. The CDR3 loop reads CASSKGPGITEAFF. The CDR3 DNA sequence: TGCGCCAGCAGCAAGGGACCGGGGATCACTGAAGCTTTCTTT.

CDR3 in amino acids: CASSPLSGTDYGYTF. As DNA, the CDR3 is TGTGCCAGCTCACCACTTTCGGGGACTGACTATGGCTACACCTTC. V is TRBV18 and J is TRBJ1-2; D might be TRBD1 (5 bases). Trimming took 1 base from V and 3 from J, leaving 12 bases between them. CDR1 and CDR2 from the germline V gene are KGHSH and LQKENI. CDR3 length equals 15 residues. The full variable domain, rest sourced from reference TRBV18 and TRBJ1-2, is NAGVMQNPRHLVRRRGQEARLRCSPMKGHSHVYWYRQLPEEGLKFMVYLQKENIIDESGMPKERFSAEFPKEGPSILRIQQVVRGDSAAYFCASSPLSGTDYGYTFGSGTRLTVV.

This chain joins TRBV6-8 and TRBJ1-5, with unresolved D. The V end was cut by 10 bases, the J end by 6 bases, with 13 bases between. Germline CDR1 MNHGY, CDR2 SAAAGT. This CDR3 contains 12 residues. CDR3 residues: CANVEKSQPQHF. The CDR3 DNA follows: TGTGCCAACGTGGAAAAAAGTCAGCCCCAGCATTTT.

This clone was seen only a few times. The CDR3 loop reads CASRRASSYEQYF. For the CDR3, the DNA is TGTGCCAGCAGAAGGGCCAGCTCCTACGAGCAGTACTTC. The V call is TRBV19, the J call TRBJ2-7; D uncertain. Trimming took off 9 bases at V and 0 bases at J, with 12 bases between the two ends. Germline V lookup: CDR1 LNHDA, CDR2 SQIVND (reference sequence). The CDR3 is made up of 13 amino acids.

V usage is TRBV19 and J usage is TRBJ2-2; 9 bases map to TRBD1. V was pared by 6 bases and J by 7 bases, with 6 bases of the junction left unmatched. Germline CDR1 is LNHDA and CDR2 is SQIVND (reference sequence). CDR3 size: 14 residues. Here the CDR3 DNA reads TGTGCCAGTAGGGGCAGGACAGGGGTCGGGGAGCTGTTTTTT. Protein: CASRGRTGVGELFF.

Only one count was recorded for this clone. The genes are TRBV7-5 and TRBJ1-5; the tabulated D call, TRBD1, remains unverified against the DNA. TRBV7-5 is flagged as a pseudogene. There are 16 residues in the CDR3. The CDR3 loop reads CASSFNYRAGNQPQHF. Here the CDR3 DNA reads TGTGCCAGCAGCTTTAACTACAGGGCGGGCAATCAGCCCCAGCATTTT.

V and J are TRBV12-5 and TRBJ1-5; 7 bases are a match to TRBD1. The CDR3 loop spans 18 amino acids. V was pared by 1 base and J by 0 bases, with 9 bases of the junction left unmatched. Germline V gene lookup returns CDR1 LGHNT and CDR2 FRNRAP. CDR3 amino acids: CASGLGQGFIGSNQPQHF. The DNA of the CDR3 is TGTGCTAGTGGTTTGGGACAGGGTTTCATAGGTAGCAATCAGCCCCAGCATTTT.

This chain joins TRBV5-1 and TRBJ2-2; D is tentatively TRBD1 or TRBD2 (6 bases each). The CDR3 runs to 16 residues. V shed 4 bases and J shed 5 bases, with 18 bases lying between them. Germline V CDR1 and CDR2: SGHRS, YFSETQ. The CDR3: CASSQEWGARTGELFF. The CDR3 DNA reads TGCGCCAGCAGCCAAGAATGGGGGGCGCGAACCGGGGAGCTGTTTTTT.

The V call is TRBV5-2, the J call TRBJ2-7; no DNA check was done on the table's D call, TRBD1. TRBV5-2 is a pseudogene. The CDR3 is made up of 16 amino acids. The CDR3 here is CASSQIHRDRTNEQYF. DNA for the CDR3: TGTGCCAGCAGCCAAATCCACAGGGACAGGACTAACGAGCAGTACTTC.

The chain joins TRBV18 to TRBJ1-6; 9 nucleotides align to TRBD1. This CDR3 is built from 14 residues. The germline CDR1 and CDR2 sequences are KGHSH and LQKENI. Trimming took 3 bases from V and 8 from J; bases not matched to a gene: 2. In nucleotides, the CDR3 is TGTGCCAGCTCACCCGGACAGGGGTATTCACCCCTCCACTTT. It yields the protein CASSPGQGYSPLHF.

CDR3 bases: TGTGCTAGTCTATCCGGGACAGGGGTATACAATGAGCAGTTCTTC. Amino acid sequence: CASLSGTGVYNEQFF. The chain couples TRBV12-5 to TRBJ2-1; 10 nucleotides agree with TRBD1. V lost 8 bases to trimming and J lost 4 bases; unmatched junction nucleotides: 8. From germline, CDR1 is LGHNT and CDR2 FRNRAP. This CDR3 has 15 amino acids.

This chain connects TRBV6-8 to TRBJ1-6, with TRBD1 as a possible D gene (5 bases). The germline gives CDR1 MNHGY, CDR2 SAAAGT. CDR3 length equals 12 residues. The V end lost 4 bases, the J end lost 7 bases, and 5 bases lay between the germline ends. The CDR3, as DNA: TGTGCCAGCAGTTCAGGGAATTCACCCCTCCACTTT. Its protein product is CASSSGNSPLHF.

J is TRBJ1-4 and V is TRBV5-1; D gene ambiguous. The CDR3 runs 14 residues. Trimming left V 4 bases short and J 8 bases short, with 15 bases between. Germline assignment: CDR1 SGHRS and CDR2 YFSETQ. DNA for the CDR3: TGCGCCAGCAGCATTAGCGGAGTCGACGAAAAACTGTTTTTT. Protein sequence: CASSISGVDEKLFF.

This sequence joins TRBV11-3 and TRBJ2-1; 8 positions match TRBD1. With V trimmed by 5 bases and J by 0 bases, 3 bases remained unmatched. Germline V gene lookup returns CDR1 SGHNT and CDR2 YENEEA. CDR3 length: 15 amino acids. The CDR3 coding sequence is TGTGCCAGCAGCCTCACAGGGGGCTCCTACAATGAGCAGTTCTTC. It codes for CASSLTGGSYNEQFF.

Here the CDR3 DNA reads TGTGCCAGCAGCTTACAGACAGGGGATGGGGATACGCAGTATTTT. Amino acid sequence: CASSLQTGDGDTQYF. This chain connects TRBV9 to TRBJ2-3; TRBD1 matches 8 bases. CDR1 SGDLS and CDR2 YYNGEE come from the germline V gene. The CDR3 extends over 15 amino acids. V shed 4 bases, J shed 6 bases, and the junction held 10 bases outside the gene matches.

V gene TRBV30 combines with J gene TRBJ1-2; possibly TRBD1 for D (5 bases). Germline V gives CDR1 GTSNPN, CDR2 SVGIG (reference sequence). The CDR3 covers 12 residues. The V and J ends lost 6 bases and 5 bases respectively, with 13 bases between them. This chain's CDR3 is CACPLTVYGYTF. The CDR3 bases are TGTGCCTGCCCTCTGACAGTGTATGGCTACACCTTC.